Following are 12 T cell receptor beta chains from one sample sequenced in a study of CD8 T cells in Susac syndrome. About 0.5 to 1 ug RNA was reverse transcribed with random hexamers. TCRdb reprocessed the immunoSEQ multiplex PCR reads with MiXCR, giving one entry per CDR3 protein. Seen here are 160,000 or so distinct CDR3 sequences, about 91% observed once, and the top ten hold around 0.079%. Sequencing was done on a sample of CD4+ T cells from PBMCs. All receptors derive from a human donor in good health.

V usage is TRBV14 and J usage is TRBJ1-4; the D is unclear. V was pared by 0 bases and J by 12 bases, with 14 bases between. CDR3 length: 14 amino acids. CDR1 and CDR2 from the germline V gene are SGHDN and FVKESK. CDR3 sequence (DNA): TGTGCCAGCAGCCAAGATCAGACCTATACCCAACTGTTTTTT. Translated: CASSQDQTYTQLFF.

The rearrangement joins TRBV20-1 to TRBJ2-3, with 9 bases fitting TRBD1. The length of the CDR3 is 14 residues. Trimming took 6 bases from V and 6 from J; bases not matched to a gene: 10. Per germline, CDR1 DFQATT and CDR2 SNEGSKA (reference sequence). The CDR3 DNA reads TGCAGTGCAACATCGGGACAGGGCCATGATACGCAGTATTTT. As protein: CSATSGQGHDTQYF.

This chain connects TRBV3-1 to TRBJ2-3; D might be TRBD2 (7 bases). CDR3 length: 18 residues. Germline CDR1 and CDR2: LGHDT and YNNKEL (reference sequence). V was shortened by 4 bases and J by 0 bases, with 20 bases between the two germline ends. The CDR3 loop is CASSPVDAGAFSTDTQYF. In nucleotides, the CDR3 is TGTGCCAGCAGCCCCGTAGATGCGGGGGCTTTTAGCACAGATACGCAGTATTTT.

V gene TRBV7-2 combines with J gene TRBJ2-5; possibly TRBD2 for D (5 bases). The ends were cut back, 7 bases at V and 1 base at J, with 10 bases in the middle. Per the germline V gene, CDR1 is SGHTA and CDR2 is FQGNSA. The CDR3 has 13 residues. The CDR3 spells CASTPGGQETQYF. In DNA form, the CDR3 reads TGTGCCAGCACCCCCGGAGGCCAAGAGACCCAGTACTTC.

The chain couples TRBV2 to TRBJ1-1; D is possibly TRBD1 (5 bases). V lost 7 bases and J 0 bases, leaving 9 bases between the germline ends. This CDR3 region has 13 residues. Germline V gene lookup returns CDR1 SNHLY and CDR2 FYNNEI. CDR3 in amino acids: CASKRDLNTEAFF. The CDR3, as DNA: TGTGCCAGCAAGAGGGACCTGAACACTGAAGCTTTCTTT.

As to this clonotype: The CDR3 carries no conserved terminal phenylalanine or tryptophan, so it likely arises from a read error. The chain joins TRBV16 to TRBJ2-7, with 9 bases fitting TRBD1. The trim removed 5 bases at V and 6 bases at J, leaving 8 bases unmatched. Germline loops: CDR1 KGHSY, CDR2 FQNENV. The CDR3 is 14 amino acids. CDR3 DNA sequence: TGTGCCAGCAGCGGTTCGGGACAGGGCTCCGAGCAGTACTCC. The encoded protein is CASSGSGQGSEQYS.

The V call is TRBV6-5, the J call TRBJ1-3, with TRBD1 as a possible D gene (5 bases). V lost 0 bases and J 4 bases, leaving 7 bases between the germline ends. Germline V gene sequence: CDR1 MNHEY, CDR2 SVGAGI. The CDR3 is 14 amino acids. The CDR3: CASSYSGEGNTIYF. CDR3 coding DNA: TGTGCCAGCAGTTACTCAGGGGAGGGAAACACCATATATTTT.

This chain uses TRBV5-1 with TRBJ1-2, with 10 bases identical to TRBD1. Germline assignment: CDR1 SGHRS and CDR2 YFSETQ. CDR3 size: 15 residues. J gave up 5 bases and V 4 bases, and 8 bases lay outside the gene matches. CDR3 protein: CASSAQGTGEYGYTF. In DNA form, the CDR3 reads TGCGCCAGCAGCGCCCAGGGGACAGGGGAATATGGCTACACCTTC.

The chain couples TRBV10-3 to TRBJ2-7; tentative D call: TRBD1 (6 bases). V was shortened by 6 bases and J by 5 bases, with 11 bases between the two germline ends. Germline V gene sequence: CDR1 ENHRY, CDR2 SYGVKD. There are 12 residues in the CDR3. For the CDR3, the DNA is TGTGCCATCAGCCTAGAGGGGGACGAGCAGTACTTC. It codes for CAISLEGDEQYF.

The chain recombines TRBV28 with TRBJ1-1; the match to TRBD1 covers 7 bases. This CDR3 has 14 amino acids. V shed 6 bases and J 5 bases; nucleotides not matched to a gene: 9. Germline loops: CDR1 MDHEN, CDR2 SYDVKM. The CDR3 loop is CASRSGGVRTEAFF. CDR3 in DNA: TGTGCCAGCAGGTCAGGGGGAGTGAGGACTGAAGCTTTCTTT.

The gene calls are TRBV7-2 and TRBJ2-3, with no clear D. V was trimmed by 5 bases and J by 1 base, leaving 10 bases between them. The CDR3 contains 14 residues. Germline V gene data show CDR1 as SGHTA and CDR2 as FQGNSA. The CDR3 loop reads CASSPPPGTDTQYF. The DNA of the CDR3 is TGTGCCAGCAGCCCCCCGCCGGGCACAGATACGCAGTATTTT.

The gene calls are TRBV7-9 and TRBJ1-4, with 9 bases matching TRBD1. The germline V gene encodes CDR1 SEHNR and CDR2 FQNEAQ (reference sequence). The ends lost 5 bases at V and 3 bases at J; junction bases unmatched: 1. The CDR3 is 14 residues long. In DNA form, the CDR3 reads TGTGCCAGCAGCGGGGACAGGGCTAATGAAAAACTGTTTTTT. Protein product: CASSGDRANEKLFF.